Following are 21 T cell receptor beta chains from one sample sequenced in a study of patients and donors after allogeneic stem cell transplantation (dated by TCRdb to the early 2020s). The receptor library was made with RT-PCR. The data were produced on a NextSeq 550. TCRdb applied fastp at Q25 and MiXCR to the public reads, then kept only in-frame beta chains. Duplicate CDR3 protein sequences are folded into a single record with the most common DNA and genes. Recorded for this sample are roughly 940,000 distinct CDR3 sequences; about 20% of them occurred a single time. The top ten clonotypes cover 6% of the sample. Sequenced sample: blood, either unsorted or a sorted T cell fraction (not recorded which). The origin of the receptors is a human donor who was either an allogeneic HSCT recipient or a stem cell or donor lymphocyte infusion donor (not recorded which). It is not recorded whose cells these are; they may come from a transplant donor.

In DNA, the CDR3 is TGTGCCACCAGCACATCGGTGGAGCCCCAGCATTTT. Its protein product is CATSTSVEPQHF. This chain uses TRBV15 with TRBJ1-5; unclear D gene. Germline V lookup: CDR1 LNHNV, CDR2 YYDKDF (reference sequence). This CDR3 has 12 residues. V lost 4 bases, J lost 8 bases, and 9 bases lay in between. The entire variable domain, with the rest obtained from reference TRBV15 and TRBJ1-5, is as follows: DAMVIQNPRYQVTQFGKPVTLSCSQTLNHNVMYWYQQKSSQAPKLLFHYYDKDFNNEADTPDNFQSRRPNTSFCFLDIRSPGLGDTAMYLCATSTSVEPQHFGDGTRLSIL.

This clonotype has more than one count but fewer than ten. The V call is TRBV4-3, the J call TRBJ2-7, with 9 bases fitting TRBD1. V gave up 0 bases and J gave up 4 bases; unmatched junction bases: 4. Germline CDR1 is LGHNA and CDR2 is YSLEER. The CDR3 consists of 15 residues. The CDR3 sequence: CASSQEYGQGYEQYF. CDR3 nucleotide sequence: TGCGCCAGCAGCCAAGAATACGGACAGGGGTACGAGCAGTACTTC.

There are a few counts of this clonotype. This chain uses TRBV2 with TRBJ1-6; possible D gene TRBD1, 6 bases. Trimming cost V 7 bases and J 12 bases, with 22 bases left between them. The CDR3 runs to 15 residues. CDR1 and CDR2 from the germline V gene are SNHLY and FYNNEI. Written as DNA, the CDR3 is TGTGCCAGCACCACAGACAGGACGAGGGGGGGACCCCTCCACTTT. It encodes CASTTDRTRGGPLHF. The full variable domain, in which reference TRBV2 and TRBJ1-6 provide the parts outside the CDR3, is EPEVTQTPSHQVTQMGQEVILRCVPISNHLYFYWYRQILGQKVEFLVSFYNNEISEKSEIFDDQFSVERPDGSNFTLKIRSTKLEDSAMYFCASTTDRTRGGPLHFGNGTRLTVT.

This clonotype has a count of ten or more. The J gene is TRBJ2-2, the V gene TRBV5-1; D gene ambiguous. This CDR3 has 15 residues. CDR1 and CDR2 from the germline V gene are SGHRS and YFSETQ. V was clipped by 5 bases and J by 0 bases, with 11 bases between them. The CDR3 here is CASRVEVANTGELFF. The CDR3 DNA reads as TGCGCCAGCAGGGTCGAGGTCGCGAACACCGGGGAGCTGTTTTTT.

For the CDR3, the DNA is TGTGCCAGCAGCTTAGTACTCGCTAAACGGAACACTGAAGCTTTCTTT. Amino acids: CASSLVLAKRNTEAFF. The chain is built from TRBV7-2 and TRBJ1-1; D gene unclear. The germline V gene encodes CDR1 SGHTA and CDR2 FQGNSA. V was clipped by 1 base and J by 1 base, with 13 bases between them. The CDR3 loop spans 16 amino acids.

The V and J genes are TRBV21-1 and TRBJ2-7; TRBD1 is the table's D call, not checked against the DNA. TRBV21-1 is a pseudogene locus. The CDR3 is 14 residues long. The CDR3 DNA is TGTGCCAGCGGGCGCGCGGACCAGGGAGGCGAGCAGTACTTC. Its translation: CASGRADQGGEQYF.

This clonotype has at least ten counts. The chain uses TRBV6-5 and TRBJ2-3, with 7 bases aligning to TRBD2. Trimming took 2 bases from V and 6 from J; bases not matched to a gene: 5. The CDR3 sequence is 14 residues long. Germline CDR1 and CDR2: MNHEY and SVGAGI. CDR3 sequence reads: CASSYGGGRDTQYF. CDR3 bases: TGTGCCAGCAGTTACGGGGGGGGACGGGATACGCAGTATTTT.

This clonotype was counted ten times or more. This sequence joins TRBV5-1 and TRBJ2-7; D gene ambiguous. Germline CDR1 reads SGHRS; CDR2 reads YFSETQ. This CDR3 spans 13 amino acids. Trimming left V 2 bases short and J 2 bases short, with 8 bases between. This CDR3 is CASSFERTYEQYF. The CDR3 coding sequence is TGCGCCAGCAGCTTTGAAAGAACCTACGAGCAGTACTTC.

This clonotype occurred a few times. The CDR3 nucleotides read TGCAGTGCTGTGAGGGACAGCTCTGGAAACACCATATATTTT. It encodes CSAVRDSSGNTIYF. The rearrangement uses TRBV20-1 and TRBJ1-3; TRBD1 aligns across 7 bases. This CDR3 has 14 amino acids. Germline-derived CDR1 and CDR2 are DFQATT and SNEGSKA (reference sequence). J lost 0 bases, V lost 5 bases, and 4 bases had no gene match.

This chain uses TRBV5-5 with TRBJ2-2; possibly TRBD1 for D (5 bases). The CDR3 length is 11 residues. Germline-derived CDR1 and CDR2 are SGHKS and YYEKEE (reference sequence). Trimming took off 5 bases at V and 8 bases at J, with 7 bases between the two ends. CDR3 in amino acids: CASRGLGELFF. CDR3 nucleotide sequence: TGTGCCAGCAGGGGGCTGGGGGAGCTGTTTTTT.

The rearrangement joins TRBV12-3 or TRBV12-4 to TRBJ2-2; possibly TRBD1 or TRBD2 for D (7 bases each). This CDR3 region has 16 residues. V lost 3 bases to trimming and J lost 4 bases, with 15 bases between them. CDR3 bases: TGTGCCAGCAGTTTGGGCAGGGGGGGATCCACCGGGGAGCTGTTTTTT. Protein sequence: CASSLGRGGSTGELFF.

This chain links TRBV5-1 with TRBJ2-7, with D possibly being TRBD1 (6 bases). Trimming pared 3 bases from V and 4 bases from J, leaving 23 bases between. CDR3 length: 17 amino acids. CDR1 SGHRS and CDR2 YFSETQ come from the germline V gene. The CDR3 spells CASSSIRDPQGKYEQYF. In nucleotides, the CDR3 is TGCGCCAGCAGCTCCATACGGGACCCCCAGGGGAAATACGAGCAGTACTTC.

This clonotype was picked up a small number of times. The CDR3 nucleotides read TGTGCCAGCAAAGAATCAGGGACAGGGGCCGACAATGAGCAGTTCTTC. Its translation: CASKESGTGADNEQFF. The V call is TRBV28, the J call TRBJ2-1, with 10 bases that match TRBD1. Germline-derived CDR1 and CDR2 are MDHEN and SYDVKM. V shed 7 bases and J 5 bases; nucleotides not matched to a gene: 11. The CDR3 has 16 amino acids. Supplemented by reference TRBV28 and TRBJ2-1, the full variable domain reads DVKVTQSSRYLVKRTGEKVFLECVQDMDHENMFWYRQDPGLGLRLIYFSYDVKMKEKGDIPEGYSVSREKKERFSLILESASTNQTSMYLCASKESGTGADNEQFFGPGTRLTVL.

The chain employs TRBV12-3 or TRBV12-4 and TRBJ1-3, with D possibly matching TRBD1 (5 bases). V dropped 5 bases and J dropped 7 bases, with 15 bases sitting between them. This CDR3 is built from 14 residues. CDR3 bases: TGTGCCAGCAGTCTCACACGGACACTCAACACCATATATTTT. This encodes CASSLTRTLNTIYF.

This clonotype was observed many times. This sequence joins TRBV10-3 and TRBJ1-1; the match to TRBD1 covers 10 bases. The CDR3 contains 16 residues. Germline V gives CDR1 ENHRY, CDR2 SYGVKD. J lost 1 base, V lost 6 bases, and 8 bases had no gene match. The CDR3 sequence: CAISRTGGMRNTEAFF. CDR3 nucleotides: TGTGCCATCAGCCGGACAGGGGGAATGCGGAACACTGAAGCTTTCTTT.

In nucleotides, the CDR3 is TGCAGTGCTACCCAGAGGAATAGCAATCAGCCCCAGCATTTT. Its translation is CSATQRNSNQPQHF. The chain combines TRBV20-1 with TRBJ1-5; D is uncertain. Trimming stripped 4 bases from V and 0 bases from J, with 10 bases between. The CDR3 is 14 residues long. The germline V gene encodes CDR1 DFQATT and CDR2 SNEGSKA (reference sequence).

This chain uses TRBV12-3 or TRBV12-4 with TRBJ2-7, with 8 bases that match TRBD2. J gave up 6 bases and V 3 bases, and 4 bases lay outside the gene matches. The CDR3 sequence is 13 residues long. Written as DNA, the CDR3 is TGTGCCAGCAGTTTCGGGGGGGCCCGCGAGCAGTACTTC. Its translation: CASSFGGAREQYF.

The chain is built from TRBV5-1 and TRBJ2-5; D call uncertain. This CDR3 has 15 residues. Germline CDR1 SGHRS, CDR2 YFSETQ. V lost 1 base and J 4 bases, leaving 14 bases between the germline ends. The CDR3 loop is CASSLRLGSGETQYF. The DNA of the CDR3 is TGCGCCAGCAGCTTGCGGTTGGGGTCAGGAGAGACCCAGTACTTC.

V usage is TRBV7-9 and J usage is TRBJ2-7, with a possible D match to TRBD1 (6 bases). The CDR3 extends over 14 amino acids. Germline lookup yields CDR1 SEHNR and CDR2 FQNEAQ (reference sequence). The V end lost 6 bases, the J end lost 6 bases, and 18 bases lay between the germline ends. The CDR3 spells CASSRVSRGFEQYF. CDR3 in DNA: TGTGCCAGCAGTCGAGTCAGCAGGGGCTTCGAGCAGTACTTC.

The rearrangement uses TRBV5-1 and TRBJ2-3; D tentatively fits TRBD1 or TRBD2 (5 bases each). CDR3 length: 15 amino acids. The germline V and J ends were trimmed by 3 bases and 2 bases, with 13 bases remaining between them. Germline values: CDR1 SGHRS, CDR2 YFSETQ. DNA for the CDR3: TGCGCCAGCAGCTGGGGACCACATAACACAGATACGCAGTATTTT. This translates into CASSWGPHNTDTQYF.

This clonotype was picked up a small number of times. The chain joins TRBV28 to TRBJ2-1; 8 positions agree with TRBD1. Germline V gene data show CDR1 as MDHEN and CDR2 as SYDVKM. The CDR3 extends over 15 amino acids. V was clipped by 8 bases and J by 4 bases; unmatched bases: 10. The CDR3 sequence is CASVPGGAPYNEQFF. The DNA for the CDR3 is TGTGCCAGCGTCCCAGGGGGCGCCCCTTACAATGAGCAGTTCTTC.